These 8 T cell receptor beta chains were sequenced from one sample in a study of OX40 agonist ivuxolimab in advanced cancers. The table came from immunoSEQ multiplex PCR; TCRdb's copy has only in-frame clones and leaves some out. Among 45,000 or so clones listed, about 88% were seen once. Sample: CD4+ or CD8+ T cells sorted from blood, taken in a trial of the OX40 agonist ivuxolimab. These receptors were obtained from an adult with an advanced solid tumor such as melanoma, head and neck, liver or kidney cancer.

V is TRBV7-9 and J is TRBJ1-4, with TRBD1 matching 8 bases. The trim removed 4 bases at V and 1 base at J, leaving 2 bases unmatched. The V gene's germline CDR1 is SEHNR and CDR2 FQNEAQ (reference sequence). This CDR3 region has 15 residues. The CDR3 protein is CASSSTGGTNEKLFF. The DNA for the CDR3 is TGTGCCAGCAGCTCAACAGGGGGAACTAATGAAAAACTGTTTTTT.

The chain joins TRBV4-1 to TRBJ1-1, with D tentatively TRBD1 (6 bases). Deletions cut 1 base from V and 0 bases from J, with 12 bases between. Germline V CDR1 and CDR2: MGHRA, YSYEKL. The CDR3 contains 16 residues. CDR3 sequence (DNA): TGCGCCAGCAGCCAAGGGAGGGGGTCCATGAACACTGAAGCTTTCTTT. Its translation is CASSQGRGSMNTEAFF.

The chain employs TRBV9 and TRBJ2-1; TRBD2 is a possible D gene (6 bases). This CDR3 region has 13 residues. V was clipped by 7 bases and J by 0 bases, with 8 bases between them. The germline V gene encodes CDR1 SGDLS and CDR2 YYNGEE. The CDR3 loop is CASRGSSYNEQFF. Here the CDR3 DNA reads TGTGCCAGCCGGGGGAGCTCCTACAATGAGCAGTTCTTC. The full variable domain, rest sourced from reference TRBV9 and TRBJ2-1, is DSGVTQTPKHLITATGQRVTLRCSPRSGDLSVYWYQQSLDQGLQFLIQYYNGEERAKGNILERFSAQQFPDLHSELNLSSLELGDSALYFCASRGSSYNEQFFGPGTRLTVL.

CDR3 sequence (DNA): TGCGCCAGCAGCCAAAACAGGGTGGACTATGGCTACACCTTC. The encoded protein is CASSQNRVDYGYTF. This chain links TRBV4-1 with TRBJ1-2; TRBD1 is a possible D gene (6 bases). V lost 2 bases and J 3 bases, leaving 10 bases between the germline ends. Germline V CDR1 and CDR2: MGHRA, YSYEKL. There are 14 residues in the CDR3.

The chain employs TRBV16 and TRBJ1-1; no reliable D call. The germline V gene encodes CDR1 KGHSY and CDR2 FQNENV. V was trimmed by 0 bases and J by 3 bases, leaving 8 bases between them. The CDR3 runs to 14 residues. In DNA, the CDR3 is TGTGCCAGCAGCCAATCAAGGCAATACACTGAAGCTTTCTTT. Its protein is CASSQSRQYTEAFF.

As DNA, the CDR3 is TGTGCCAGCATGTCGCGCCTAAGCTCCTACGAGCAGTACTTC. Residues: CASMSRLSSYEQYF. This chain uses TRBV11-2 with TRBJ2-7; no clear D. Germline V gene data show CDR1 as SGHAT and CDR2 as FQNNGV. V was cut by 7 bases and J by 0 bases, with 13 bases left in between. The CDR3 sequence is 14 residues long.

This clone is labeled as medium-sized (0.01 to 0.1%). The chain uses TRBV7-8 and TRBJ2-7; 7 bases align to TRBD1. The germline V gene has CDR1 SGHVS and CDR2 FQNEAQ. The CDR3 consists of 14 residues. Trimming removed 6 bases from V and 2 bases from J; junction bases left unmatched: 7. DNA of the CDR3: TGTGCCAGCAGTTCGGGACAGCCGACCTACGAGCAGTACTTC. Protein: CASSSGQPTYEQYF.

The chain combines TRBV30 with TRBJ2-7; 7 bases match TRBD1. CDR1 and CDR2 from the germline V gene are GTSNPN and SVGIG (reference sequence). The CDR3 length is 12 residues. V shed 1 base, J shed 3 bases, and the junction held 0 bases outside the gene matches. CDR3 sequence reads: CAWSGDSYEQYF. CDR3 sequence (DNA): TGTGCCTGGAGTGGGGACAGCTACGAGCAGTACTTC.